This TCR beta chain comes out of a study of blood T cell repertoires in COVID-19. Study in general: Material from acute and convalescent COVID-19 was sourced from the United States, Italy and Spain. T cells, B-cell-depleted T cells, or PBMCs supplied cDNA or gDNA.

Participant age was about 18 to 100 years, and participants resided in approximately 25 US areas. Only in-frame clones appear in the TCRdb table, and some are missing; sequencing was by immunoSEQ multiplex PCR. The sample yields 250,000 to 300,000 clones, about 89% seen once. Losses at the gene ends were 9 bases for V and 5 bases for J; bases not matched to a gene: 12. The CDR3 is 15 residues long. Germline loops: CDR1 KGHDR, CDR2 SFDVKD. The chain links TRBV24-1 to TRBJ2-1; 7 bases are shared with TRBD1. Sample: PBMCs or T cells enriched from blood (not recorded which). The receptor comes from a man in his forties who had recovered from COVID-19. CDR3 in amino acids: CATGSTGEINNEQFF. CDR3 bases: TGTGCCACCGGAAGTACAGGGGAGATTAACAATGAGCAGTTCTTC.